This T cell receptor beta chain comes out of a study of T-cell memory formation after mild COVID-19. Study-wide results and caveats: Mostly located in CM and EM were contracting CD4+ clones, with contracting CD8+ clones located in EMRA. Within pre-infection memory, some responding clones were found, suggesting cross-reactive memory joined.

TCRdb itself ran the 5' RACE reads through MiXCR, one entry per CDR3 protein. The sample consists of 100,000 to 150,000 distinct CDR3 sequences, about 17% of them appearing once. There are 15 residues in the CDR3. CDR1 and CDR2 (germline): MNHEY, SMNVEV (reference sequence). The V gene lost 3 bases and the J gene lost 0 bases, with 8 bases spanning the gap. For this clonotype: Its antigen is not known.

Input material: PBMCs or a T cell subset sorted from them (not recorded which). The V and J genes are TRBV27 and TRBJ2-2; D unclear. The sequence derives from an adult woman who had mild COVID-19 (a few samples of this study predate the infection). Cell type and time point are not known. The CDR3 here is CASSFSVPNTGELFF. The CDR3 region has the DNA TGTGCCAGCAGTTTTTCGGTCCCGAACACCGGGGAGCTGTTTTTT.